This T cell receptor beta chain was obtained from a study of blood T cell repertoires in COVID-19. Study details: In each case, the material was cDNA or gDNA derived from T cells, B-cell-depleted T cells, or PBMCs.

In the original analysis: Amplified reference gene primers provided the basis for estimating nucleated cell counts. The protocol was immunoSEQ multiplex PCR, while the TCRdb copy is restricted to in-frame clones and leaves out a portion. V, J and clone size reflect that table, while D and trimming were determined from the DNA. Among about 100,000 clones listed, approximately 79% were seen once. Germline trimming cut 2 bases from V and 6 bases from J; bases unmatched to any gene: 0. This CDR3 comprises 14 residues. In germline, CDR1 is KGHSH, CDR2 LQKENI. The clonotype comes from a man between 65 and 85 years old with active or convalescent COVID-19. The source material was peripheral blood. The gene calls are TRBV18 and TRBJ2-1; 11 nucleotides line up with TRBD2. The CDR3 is CASSPTSGSNEQFF. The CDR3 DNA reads TGTGCCAGCTCACCAACTAGCGGGAGCAATGAGCAGTTCTTC.